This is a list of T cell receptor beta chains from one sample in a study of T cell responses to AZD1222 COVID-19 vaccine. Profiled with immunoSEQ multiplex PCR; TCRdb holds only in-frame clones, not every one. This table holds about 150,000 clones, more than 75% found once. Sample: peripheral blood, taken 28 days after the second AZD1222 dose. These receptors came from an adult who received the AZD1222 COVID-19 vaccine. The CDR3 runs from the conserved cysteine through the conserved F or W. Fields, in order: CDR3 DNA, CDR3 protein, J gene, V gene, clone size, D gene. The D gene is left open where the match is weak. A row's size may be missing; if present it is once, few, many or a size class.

CDR3nt: TGTGCCACCAGCAGAAACAGGGGCTTTTACTATGGCTACACCTTC
CDR3aa: CATSRNRGFYYGYTF
j_gene: TRBJ1-2
v_gene: TRBV15
abundance: .
d_gene: TRBD1

CDR3nt: TGTGCCAGCAGTCATATTCTGGAGGAGCTGTTTTTT
CDR3aa: CASSHILEELFF
j_gene: TRBJ2-2
v_gene: TRBV25-1
abundance: .
d_gene: .

CDR3nt: TGTGCCATCAGTGAAAAGGAGACCTCCTACAATGAGCAGTTCTTC
CDR3aa: CAISEKETSYNEQFF
j_gene: TRBJ2-1
v_gene: TRBV10-3
abundance: .
d_gene: .

CDR3nt: TGTGCCAGCAGTTTTCGTAGCGGACCGCAGGATACGCAGTATTTT
CDR3aa: CASSFRSGPQDTQYF
j_gene: TRBJ2-3
v_gene: TRBV6-4
abundance: .
d_gene: .

CDR3nt: TGTGCCAGCAGTGGGCTAGCGGGAGCCACCGGGGAGCTGTTTTTT
CDR3aa: CASSGLAGATGELFF
j_gene: TRBJ2-2
v_gene: TRBV6-4
abundance: .
d_gene: TRBD2

CDR3nt: TGTGCCAGCAGGCGCCCTGATTTGCAGGGGGGCCAGCCCCAGCATTTT
CDR3aa: CASRRPDLQGGQPQHF
j_gene: TRBJ1-5
v_gene: TRBV6-6
abundance: .
d_gene: TRBD1

CDR3nt: TGTGCCAGCAGAGTAAGCACAGATACGCAGTATTTT
CDR3aa: CASRVSTDTQYF
j_gene: TRBJ2-3
v_gene: TRBV2
abundance: once
d_gene: .

CDR3nt: TGTGCCAGCTCACCAGTCGGGGGAGAGACCCAGTACTTC
CDR3aa: CASSPVGGETQYF
j_gene: TRBJ2-5
v_gene: TRBV18
abundance: .
d_gene: .

CDR3nt: TGTGCCAGCAGCCAACAGGGGGCCTTGGGCACTGAAGCTTTCTTT
CDR3aa: CASSQQGALGTEAFF
j_gene: TRBJ1-1
v_gene: TRBV14
abundance: many
d_gene: TRBD1

CDR3nt: TGTGCCAGCAGCCGACAGCCTGGGAATCAGCCCCAGCATTTT
CDR3aa: CASSRQPGNQPQHF
j_gene: TRBJ1-5
v_gene: TRBV6-2/TRBV6-3
abundance: .
d_gene: .

CDR3nt: TGTGCCAGCAGCCGGGACGGTAATAGCAATCAGCCCCAGCATTTT
CDR3aa: CASSRDGNSNQPQHF
j_gene: TRBJ1-5
v_gene: TRBV6-5
abundance: few
d_gene: .

CDR3nt: TGCGCCAGCAGCCAAGCAGGTTCGGGAGGGCTTCGAAGTAGGGATACGCAGTATTTT
CDR3aa: CASSQAGSGGLRSRDTQYF
j_gene: TRBJ2-3
v_gene: TRBV4-1
abundance: once
d_gene: TRBD2

CDR3nt: TGTGCCAGCACCCAACAGGGGCGGGCCTACAATGAGCAGTTCTTC
CDR3aa: CASTQQGRAYNEQFF
j_gene: TRBJ2-1
v_gene: TRBV27
abundance: .
d_gene: TRBD1

CDR3nt: TGTGCCAGCAGCCCTCGAAGGATGGGAGGACAAAGGACTGAAGCTTTCTTT
CDR3aa: CASSPRRMGGQRTEAFF
j_gene: TRBJ1-1
v_gene: TRBV14
abundance: .
d_gene: .

CDR3nt: TGCAGCGTTGCGGGGGTCGGTCAGCCCCAGCATTTT
CDR3aa: CSVAGVGQPQHF
j_gene: TRBJ1-5
v_gene: TRBV29-1
abundance: few
d_gene: .

CDR3nt: TGTGCCAGCAGGACAAGTCATAGCAATCAGCCCCAGCATTTT
CDR3aa: CASRTSHSNQPQHF
j_gene: TRBJ1-5
v_gene: TRBV28
abundance: .
d_gene: .

CDR3nt: TGCAGCGTTGCCTGGGACAGCCCCGGGGAGCTGTTTTTT
CDR3aa: CSVAWDSPGELFF
j_gene: TRBJ2-2
v_gene: TRBV29-1
abundance: few
d_gene: TRBD1

CDR3nt: TGTGCCAGCAGCTTAGGCCGAGGTGGGACTTTCATCCCCGATACGCAGTATTTT
CDR3aa: CASSLGRGGTFIPDTQYF
j_gene: TRBJ2-3
v_gene: TRBV13
abundance: once
d_gene: .

CDR3nt: TGTGCCAGCAGCGTTGGAGGCGGGAGGGCCCGTGGCAATGAGCAGTTCTTC
CDR3aa: CASSVGGGRARGNEQFF
j_gene: TRBJ2-1
v_gene: TRBV7-2
abundance: .
d_gene: TRBD2

CDR3nt: TGTGCCTGGAGTGCGGGGGGTTATGAAGCTTTCTTT
CDR3aa: CAWSAGGYEAFF
j_gene: TRBJ1-1
v_gene: TRBV30
abundance: once
d_gene: .

CDR3nt: TGTGCCAGCAGTGACAGGGGCCTCTCCTACGAGCAGTACTTC
CDR3aa: CASSDRGLSYEQYF
j_gene: TRBJ2-7
v_gene: TRBV6-1
abundance: .
d_gene: .

CDR3nt: TGTGCCAGCAGCCAAGGTCAGGGTGGGGCGGGAATTTACGAGCAGTACTTC
CDR3aa: CASSQGQGGAGIYEQYF
j_gene: TRBJ2-7
v_gene: TRBV3-1/TRBV3-2
abundance: few
d_gene: .

CDR3nt: TGCGCCAGCAGCATCGACAGGGGCTCCTATAATTCACCCCTCCACTTT
CDR3aa: CASSIDRGSYNSPLHF
j_gene: TRBJ1-6
v_gene: TRBV5-1
abundance: once
d_gene: TRBD1

CDR3nt: TGTGCCAGTAGTATTGGGGGGAACAATCAGCCCCAGCATTTT
CDR3aa: CASSIGGNNQPQHF
j_gene: TRBJ1-5
v_gene: TRBV19
abundance: .
d_gene: .

CDR3nt: TGTGCCAGCAGCCAAACAGGGGCTAACACTGAAGCTTTCTTT
CDR3aa: CASSQTGANTEAFF
j_gene: TRBJ1-1
v_gene: TRBV5-6
abundance: .
d_gene: TRBD1

CDR3nt: TGTGCCAGCAGCCAAGTCCCACACCTGGCCTACGAGCAGTACTTC
CDR3aa: CASSQVPHLAYEQYF
j_gene: TRBJ2-7
v_gene: TRBV3-1/TRBV3-2
abundance: .
d_gene: .

CDR3nt: TGTGCCATCACCGGGACAGGGGACAACTATGGCTACACCTTC
CDR3aa: CAITGTGDNYGYTF
j_gene: TRBJ1-2
v_gene: TRBV10-3
abundance: .
d_gene: TRBD1

CDR3nt: TGTGCCAGCAGTTTTGGGCTCCTTGAAGCTTTCTTT
CDR3aa: CASSFGLLEAFF
j_gene: TRBJ1-1
v_gene: TRBV28
abundance: .
d_gene: .

CDR3nt: TGTGCCAGCAGCCCCCGGACAGGGGAGAATGAGCAGTTCTTC
CDR3aa: CASSPRTGENEQFF
j_gene: TRBJ2-1
v_gene: TRBV7-9
abundance: .
d_gene: TRBD1

CDR3nt: TGTGCCAGCAGCTTGGGGGGTTTCACGGATCAGCCCCAGCATTTT
CDR3aa: CASSLGGFTDQPQHF
j_gene: TRBJ1-5
v_gene: TRBV5-6
abundance: .
d_gene: .

CDR3nt: TGTGCCAGCAGTCCCGGGACTAGCGGGAGTGGTGAGCAGTACTTC
CDR3aa: CASSPGTSGSGEQYF
j_gene: TRBJ2-7
v_gene: TRBV7-6
abundance: .
d_gene: TRBD2

CDR3nt: TGTGCCACCAGCAGAGAGGGGAATGAGCAGTTCTTC
CDR3aa: CATSREGNEQFF
j_gene: TRBJ2-1
v_gene: TRBV15
abundance: once
d_gene: .

CDR3nt: TGCGCCAGCGTACCGGGCGAAGGAAACACCGGGGAGCTGTTTTTT
CDR3aa: CASVPGEGNTGELFF
j_gene: TRBJ2-2
v_gene: TRBV5-1
abundance: .
d_gene: .

CDR3nt: TGTGCCAGCAATCGTCCCGGGACAGGGCCCGGGGAGCTGTTTTTT
CDR3aa: CASNRPGTGPGELFF
j_gene: TRBJ2-2
v_gene: TRBV6-6
abundance: .
d_gene: TRBD1

CDR3nt: TGTGCCAGCAGTTTGGGCCTAACCGGGACAGACTATGGCTACACCTTC
CDR3aa: CASSLGLTGTDYGYTF
j_gene: TRBJ1-2
v_gene: TRBV28
abundance: once
d_gene: TRBD1

CDR3nt: TGTGCCAGCAGTGAAGACAGGGGGCGGGAGACCCAGTACTTC
CDR3aa: CASSEDRGRETQYF
j_gene: TRBJ2-5
v_gene: TRBV2
abundance: .
d_gene: TRBD1

CDR3nt: TGTGCCAGCAGCCCCCGTTTCGGGGAGCAGTTCTTC
CDR3aa: CASSPRFGEQFF
j_gene: TRBJ2-1
v_gene: TRBV3-1/TRBV3-2
abundance: .
d_gene: .

CDR3nt: TGTGCCAGCTCACAGGGTCACGATCAGCCCCAGCATTTT
CDR3aa: CASSQGHDQPQHF
j_gene: TRBJ1-5
v_gene: TRBV18
abundance: .
d_gene: .

CDR3nt: TGTGCCAGCAGCTTGGGACTAGCGGGAGCCTCCTACAATGAGCAGTTCTTC
CDR3aa: CASSLGLAGASYNEQFF
j_gene: TRBJ2-1
v_gene: TRBV5-4
abundance: once
d_gene: TRBD2

CDR3nt: TGTGCCAGCAGCTCCAAGCCAAAGTACAGAGATAGCAATCAGCCCCAGCATTTT
CDR3aa: CASSSKPKYRDSNQPQHF
j_gene: TRBJ1-5
v_gene: TRBV5-5
abundance: .
d_gene: .

CDR3nt: TGTGCCAGCAGTTTACACGTTACAGGGGGCGCTGTCGAGCAGTACTTC
CDR3aa: CASSLHVTGGAVEQYF
j_gene: TRBJ2-7
v_gene: TRBV28
abundance: once
d_gene: TRBD1

CDR3nt: TGCGCCAGCAGCGGAGGTAGCGGTGGCTACAATGAGCAGTTCTTC
CDR3aa: CASSGGSGGYNEQFF
j_gene: TRBJ2-1
v_gene: TRBV4-1
abundance: .
d_gene: .

CDR3nt: TGCAGCGCTCAGGGGGCGGTTGAGGGCTACACCTTC
CDR3aa: CSAQGAVEGYTF
j_gene: TRBJ1-2
v_gene: TRBV29-1
abundance: .
d_gene: TRBD1

CDR3nt: TGTGCCAGCAGCCTGGGGAGGGTAGCCAAAAACATTCAGTACTTC
CDR3aa: CASSLGRVAKNIQYF
j_gene: TRBJ2-4
v_gene: TRBV28
abundance: .
d_gene: TRBD2

CDR3nt: TGTGCCAGCAGTAGGAGGTTCTCTGGAAACACCATATATTTT
CDR3aa: CASSRRFSGNTIYF
j_gene: TRBJ1-3
v_gene: TRBV28
abundance: once
d_gene: .

CDR3nt: TGCGCCAGCAGCCAGGAGGACAGGGGGGGCTACACCTTC
CDR3aa: CASSQEDRGGYTF
j_gene: TRBJ1-2
v_gene: TRBV4-3
abundance: .
d_gene: TRBD1

CDR3nt: TGTGCCAGCTCACCACTGTCCCCCGGGACAGGGAATTCACCCCTCCACTTT
CDR3aa: CASSPLSPGTGNSPLHF
j_gene: TRBJ1-6
v_gene: TRBV18
abundance: .
d_gene: TRBD1

CDR3nt: TGTGCCATCACTCCTAAGGACAGTAACACTGAAGCTTTCTTT
CDR3aa: CAITPKDSNTEAFF
j_gene: TRBJ1-1
v_gene: TRBV10-3
abundance: .
d_gene: .

CDR3nt: TGTGCCAGCAGCGTAGATAGCAGCAGCAGTATGGCCCAGTACTTC
CDR3aa: CASSVDSSSSMAQYF
j_gene: TRBJ2-5
v_gene: TRBV9
abundance: few
d_gene: .

CDR3nt: TGTGCCAGTAGTATAGGGGACAGGGAATCCACAGATACGCAGTATTTT
CDR3aa: CASSIGDRESTDTQYF
j_gene: TRBJ2-3
v_gene: TRBV19
abundance: .
d_gene: TRBD1

CDR3nt: TGTGCCAGCAGTTACGGGACGGCAACTAATGAAAAACTGTTTTTT
CDR3aa: CASSYGTATNEKLFF
j_gene: TRBJ1-4
v_gene: TRBV6-5
abundance: .
d_gene: .

CDR3nt: TGTGCCAGCAGCTACAGGGACCGGACTGAAGCTTTCTTT
CDR3aa: CASSYRDRTEAFF
j_gene: TRBJ1-1
v_gene: TRBV7-3
abundance: .
d_gene: .

CDR3nt: TGTGCCAGCCTCCTAGACAGTTACACTGAAGCTTTCTTT
CDR3aa: CASLLDSYTEAFF
j_gene: TRBJ1-1
v_gene: TRBV28
abundance: .
d_gene: .

CDR3nt: TGTGCCAGCAGGCCTTCTCGGCCAGATACGCAGTATTTT
CDR3aa: CASRPSRPDTQYF
j_gene: TRBJ2-3
v_gene: TRBV6-2/TRBV6-3
abundance: few
d_gene: .

CDR3nt: TGTGCCAGCAGACGGGACAGGGGGCTAGGTGGGGCCAACGTCCTGACTTTC
CDR3aa: CASRRDRGLGGANVLTF
j_gene: TRBJ2-6
v_gene: TRBV2
abundance: .
d_gene: TRBD1

CDR3nt: TGTGCCAGCACCCCTGAGGTCGCTAACGGTGAAGCTTTCTTT
CDR3aa: CASTPEVANGEAFF
j_gene: TRBJ1-1
v_gene: TRBV7-2
abundance: few
d_gene: .

CDR3nt: TGTGCCAGTAGCGAAGATATTAATAATGAAAAACTGTTTTTT
CDR3aa: CASSEDINNEKLFF
j_gene: TRBJ1-4
v_gene: TRBV19
abundance: .
d_gene: .

CDR3nt: TGCGCCAGCAGTGACCTAGATACGCAGTATTTT
CDR3aa: CASSDLDTQYF
j_gene: TRBJ2-3
v_gene: TRBV10-2
abundance: .
d_gene: .

CDR3nt: TGTGCCAGCAGCTTAAACGCTGGCTACACCTTC
CDR3aa: CASSLNAGYTF
j_gene: TRBJ1-2
v_gene: TRBV5-6
abundance: once
d_gene: .

CDR3nt: TGTGCCAGCAGCTCCCCCCGGGACTTTACCTACGAGCAGTACTTC
CDR3aa: CASSSPRDFTYEQYF
j_gene: TRBJ2-7
v_gene: TRBV5-6
abundance: .
d_gene: .